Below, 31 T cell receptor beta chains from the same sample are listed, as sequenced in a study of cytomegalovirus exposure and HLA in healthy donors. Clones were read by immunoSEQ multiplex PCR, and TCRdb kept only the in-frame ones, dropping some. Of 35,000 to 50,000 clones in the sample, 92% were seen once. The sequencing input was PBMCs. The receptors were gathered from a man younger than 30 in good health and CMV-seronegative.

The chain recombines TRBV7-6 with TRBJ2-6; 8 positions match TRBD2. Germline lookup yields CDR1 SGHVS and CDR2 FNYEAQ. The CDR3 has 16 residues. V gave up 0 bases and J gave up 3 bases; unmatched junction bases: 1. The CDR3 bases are TGTGCCAGCAGCTTAGCGCGGGGGGATGGGGCCAACGTCCTGACTTTC. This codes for CASSLARGDGANVLTF.

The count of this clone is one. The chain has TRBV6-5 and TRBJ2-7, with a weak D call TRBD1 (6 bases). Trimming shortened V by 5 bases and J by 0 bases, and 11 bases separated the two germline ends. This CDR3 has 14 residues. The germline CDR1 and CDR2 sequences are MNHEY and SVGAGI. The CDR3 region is CASSRLDSSYEQYF. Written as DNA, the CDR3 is TGTGCCAGCAGTCGATTGGACAGCTCCTACGAGCAGTACTTC.

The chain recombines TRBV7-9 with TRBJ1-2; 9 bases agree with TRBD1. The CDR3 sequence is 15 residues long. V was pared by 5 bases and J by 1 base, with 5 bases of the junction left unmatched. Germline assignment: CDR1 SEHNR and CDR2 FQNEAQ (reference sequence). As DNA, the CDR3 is TGTGCCAGCAGCGCCCGACAGGGGGGTAACTATGGCTACACCTTC. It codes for CASSARQGGNYGYTF.

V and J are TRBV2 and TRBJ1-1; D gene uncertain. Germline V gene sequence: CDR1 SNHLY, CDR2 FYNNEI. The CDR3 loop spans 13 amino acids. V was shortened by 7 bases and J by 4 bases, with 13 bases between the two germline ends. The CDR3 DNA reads TGTGCCAGCATCCAGGATGGGTCCACTGAAGCTTTCTTT. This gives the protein CASIQDGSTEAFF.

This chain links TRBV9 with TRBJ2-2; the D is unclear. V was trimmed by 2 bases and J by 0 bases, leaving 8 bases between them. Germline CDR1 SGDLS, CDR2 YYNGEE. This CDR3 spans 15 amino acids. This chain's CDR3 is CASSVSVANTGELFF. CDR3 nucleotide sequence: TGTGCCAGCAGCGTCTCGGTGGCGAACACCGGGGAGCTGTTTTTT.

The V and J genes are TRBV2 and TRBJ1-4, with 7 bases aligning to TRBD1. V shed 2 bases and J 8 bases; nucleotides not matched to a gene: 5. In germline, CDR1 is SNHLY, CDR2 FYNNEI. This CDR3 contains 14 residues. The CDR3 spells CASSETGVKEKLFF. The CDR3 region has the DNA TGTGCCAGCAGTGAAACAGGGGTGAAAGAAAAACTGTTTTTT.

The CDR3 DNA is TGTGCCAGCAGCCCAGCAGCAGGGGGGGAGCAGTACTTC. It specifies CASSPAAGGEQYF. The V and J genes are TRBV7-3 and TRBJ2-7; TRBD1 is a possible D gene (7 bases). V was pared by 5 bases and J by 7 bases, with 15 bases between. Germline CDR1 and CDR2: SGHTA and FQGTGA. This CDR3 contains 13 residues.

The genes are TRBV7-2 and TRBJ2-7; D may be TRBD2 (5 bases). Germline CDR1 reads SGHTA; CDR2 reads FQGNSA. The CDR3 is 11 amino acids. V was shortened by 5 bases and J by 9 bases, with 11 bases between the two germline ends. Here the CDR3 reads CASSPGELQYF. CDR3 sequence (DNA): TGTGCCAGCAGCCCCGGGGAGTTGCAGTACTTC.

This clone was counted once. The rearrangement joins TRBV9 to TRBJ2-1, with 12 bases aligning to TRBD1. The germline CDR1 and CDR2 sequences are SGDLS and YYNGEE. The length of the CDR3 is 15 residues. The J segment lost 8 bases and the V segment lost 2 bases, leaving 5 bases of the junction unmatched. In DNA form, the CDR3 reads TGTGCCAGCAGCGTGGGACAGGGGGCTTATTATGAGCAGTTCTTC. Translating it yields CASSVGQGAYYEQFF. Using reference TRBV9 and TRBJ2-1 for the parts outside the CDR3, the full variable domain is DSGVTQTPKHLITATGQRVTLRCSPRSGDLSVYWYQQSLDQGLQFLIQYYNGEERAKGNILERFSAQQFPDLHSELNLSSLELGDSALYFCASSVGQGAYYEQFFGPGTRLTVL.

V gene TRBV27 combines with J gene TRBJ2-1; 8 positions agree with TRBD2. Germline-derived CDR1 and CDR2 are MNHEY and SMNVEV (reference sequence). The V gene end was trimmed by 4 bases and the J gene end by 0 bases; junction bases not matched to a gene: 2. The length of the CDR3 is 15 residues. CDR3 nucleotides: TGTGCCAGCAGTTCAGCGGGGGACTCCTACAATGAGCAGTTCTTC. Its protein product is CASSSAGDSYNEQFF.

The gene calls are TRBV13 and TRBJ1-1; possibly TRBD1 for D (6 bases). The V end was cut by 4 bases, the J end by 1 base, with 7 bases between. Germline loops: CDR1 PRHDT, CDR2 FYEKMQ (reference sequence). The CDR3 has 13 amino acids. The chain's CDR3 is CASSSQGNTEAFF. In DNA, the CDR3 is TGTGCCAGCAGCTCACAGGGGAACACTGAAGCTTTCTTT.

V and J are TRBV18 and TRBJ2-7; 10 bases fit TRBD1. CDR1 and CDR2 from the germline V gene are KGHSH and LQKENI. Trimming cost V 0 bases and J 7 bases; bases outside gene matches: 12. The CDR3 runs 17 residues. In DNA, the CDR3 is TGTGCCAGCTCACCACCATTACGGAGACAGGGGGCGGGGGAGCAGTACTTC. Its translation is CASSPPLRRQGAGEQYF.

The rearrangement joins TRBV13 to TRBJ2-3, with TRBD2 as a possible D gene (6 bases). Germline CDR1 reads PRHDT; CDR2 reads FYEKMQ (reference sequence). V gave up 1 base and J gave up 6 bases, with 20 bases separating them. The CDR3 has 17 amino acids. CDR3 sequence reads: CASSLAGGTFPPDTQYF. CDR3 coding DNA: TGTGCCAGCAGCTTAGCTGGCGGGACGTTCCCCCCCGATACGCAGTATTTT.

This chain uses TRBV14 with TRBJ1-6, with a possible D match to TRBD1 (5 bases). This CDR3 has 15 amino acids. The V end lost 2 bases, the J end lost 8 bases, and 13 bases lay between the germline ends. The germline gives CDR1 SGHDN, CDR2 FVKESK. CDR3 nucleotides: TGTGCCAGCAGCCAAAGGCATGGGGGGGATTCACCCCTCCACTTT. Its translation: CASSQRHGGDSPLHF.

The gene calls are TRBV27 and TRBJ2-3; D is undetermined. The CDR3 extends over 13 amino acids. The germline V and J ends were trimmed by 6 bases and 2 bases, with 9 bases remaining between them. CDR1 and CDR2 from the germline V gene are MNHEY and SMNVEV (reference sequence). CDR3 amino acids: CASSQFFTDTQYF. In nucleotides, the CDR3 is TGTGCCAGCAGCCAGTTCTTCACAGATACGCAGTATTTT.

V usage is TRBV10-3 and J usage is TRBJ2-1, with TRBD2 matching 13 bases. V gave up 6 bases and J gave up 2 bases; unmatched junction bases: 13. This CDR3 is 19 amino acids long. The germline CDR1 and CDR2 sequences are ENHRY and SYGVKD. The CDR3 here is CAIRMTGLAGESTYNEQFF. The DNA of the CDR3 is TGTGCCATCAGGATGACTGGACTAGCGGGAGAATCGACCTACAATGAGCAGTTCTTC.

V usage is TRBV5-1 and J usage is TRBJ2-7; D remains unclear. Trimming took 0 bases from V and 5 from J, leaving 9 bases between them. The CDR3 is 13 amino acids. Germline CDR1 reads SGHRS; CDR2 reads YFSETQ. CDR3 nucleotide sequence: TGCGCCAGCAGCTTGGACTCGGTGAACGAGCAGTACTTC. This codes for CASSLDSVNEQYF.

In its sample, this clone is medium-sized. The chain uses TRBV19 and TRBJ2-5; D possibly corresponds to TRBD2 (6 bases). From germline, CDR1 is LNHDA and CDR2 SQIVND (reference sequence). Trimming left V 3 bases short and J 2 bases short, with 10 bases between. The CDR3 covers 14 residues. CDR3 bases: TGTGCCAGTAGTATGGGGGACTCACAAGAGACCCAGTACTTC. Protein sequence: CASSMGDSQETQYF.

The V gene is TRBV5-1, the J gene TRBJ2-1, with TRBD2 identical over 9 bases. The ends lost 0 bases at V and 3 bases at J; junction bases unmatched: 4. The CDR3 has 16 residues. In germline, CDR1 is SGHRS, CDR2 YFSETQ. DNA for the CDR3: TGCGCCAGCAGCTTGGAGGTAGCGGGAGACTACAATGAGCAGTTCTTC. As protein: CASSLEVAGDYNEQFF.

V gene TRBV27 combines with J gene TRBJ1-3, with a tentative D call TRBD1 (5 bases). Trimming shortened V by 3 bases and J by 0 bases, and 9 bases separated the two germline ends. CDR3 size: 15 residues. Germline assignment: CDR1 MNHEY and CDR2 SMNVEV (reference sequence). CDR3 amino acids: CASSLGHDSGNTIYF. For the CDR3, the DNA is TGTGCCAGCAGTTTGGGGCATGACTCTGGAAACACCATATATTTT.

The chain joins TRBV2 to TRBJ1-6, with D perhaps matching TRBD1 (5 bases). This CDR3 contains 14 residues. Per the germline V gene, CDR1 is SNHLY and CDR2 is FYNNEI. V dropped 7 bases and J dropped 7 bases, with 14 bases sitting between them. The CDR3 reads CASTLGQGNSPLHF. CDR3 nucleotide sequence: TGTGCCAGCACCTTAGGGCAGGGAAATTCACCCCTCCACTTT. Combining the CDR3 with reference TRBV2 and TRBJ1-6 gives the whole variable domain EPEVTQTPSHQVTQMGQEVILRCVPISNHLYFYWYRQILGQKVEFLVSFYNNEISEKSEIFDDQFSVERPDGSNFTLKIRSTKLEDSAMYFCASTLGQGNSPLHFGNGTRLTVT.

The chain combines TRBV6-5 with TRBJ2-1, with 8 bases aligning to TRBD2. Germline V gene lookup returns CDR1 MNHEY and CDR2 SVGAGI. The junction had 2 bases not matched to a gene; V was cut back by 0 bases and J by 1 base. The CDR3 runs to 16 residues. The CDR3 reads CASSYSGGRSYNEQFF. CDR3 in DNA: TGTGCCAGCAGTTACTCGGGCGGGAGGTCCTACAATGAGCAGTTCTTC.

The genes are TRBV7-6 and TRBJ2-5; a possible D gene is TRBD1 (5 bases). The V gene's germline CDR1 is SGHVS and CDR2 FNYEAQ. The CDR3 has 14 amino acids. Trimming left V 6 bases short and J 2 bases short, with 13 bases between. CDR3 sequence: CASSPQVAQETQYF. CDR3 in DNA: TGTGCCAGCAGTCCACAGGTTGCTCAAGAGACCCAGTACTTC.

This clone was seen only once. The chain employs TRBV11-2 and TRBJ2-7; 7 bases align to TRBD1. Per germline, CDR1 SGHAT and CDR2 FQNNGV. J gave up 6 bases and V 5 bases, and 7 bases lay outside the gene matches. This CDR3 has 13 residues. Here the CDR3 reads CASSPRDRREQYF. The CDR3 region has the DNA TGTGCCAGCAGCCCCCGGGACAGACGCGAGCAGTACTTC. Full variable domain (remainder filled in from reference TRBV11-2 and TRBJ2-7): EAGVAQSPRYKIIEKRQSVAFWCNPISGHATLYWYQQILGQGPKLLIQFQNNGVVDDSQLPKDRFSAERLKGVDSTLKIQPAKLEDSAVYLCASSPRDRREQYFGPGTRLTVT.

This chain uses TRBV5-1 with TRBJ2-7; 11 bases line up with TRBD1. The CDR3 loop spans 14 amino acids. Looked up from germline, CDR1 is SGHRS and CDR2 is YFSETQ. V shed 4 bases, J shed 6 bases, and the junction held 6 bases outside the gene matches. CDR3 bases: TGCGCCAGCAGCACGGGACAGGGGGAATCCGAGCAGTACTTC. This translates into CASSTGQGESEQYF.

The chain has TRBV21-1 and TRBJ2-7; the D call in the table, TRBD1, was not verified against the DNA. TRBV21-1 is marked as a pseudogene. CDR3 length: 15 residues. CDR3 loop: CASSKGSGQAYEQYF. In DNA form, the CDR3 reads TGTGCCAGCAGCAAAGGATCGGGACAGGCCTACGAGCAGTACTTC.

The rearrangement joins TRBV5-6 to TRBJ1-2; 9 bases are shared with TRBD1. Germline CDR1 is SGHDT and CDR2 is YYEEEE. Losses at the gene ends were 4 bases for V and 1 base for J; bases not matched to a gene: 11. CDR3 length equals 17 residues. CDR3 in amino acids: CASSLYRGQGINYGYTF. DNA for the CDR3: TGTGCCAGCAGCCTTTACCGGGGACAGGGTATTAACTATGGCTACACCTTC.

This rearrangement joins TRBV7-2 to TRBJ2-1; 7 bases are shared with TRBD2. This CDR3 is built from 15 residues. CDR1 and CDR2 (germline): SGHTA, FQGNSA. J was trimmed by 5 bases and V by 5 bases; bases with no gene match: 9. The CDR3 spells CASSPASGRNNEQFF. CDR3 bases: TGTGCCAGCAGCCCCGCTAGCGGACGAAACAATGAGCAGTTCTTC.

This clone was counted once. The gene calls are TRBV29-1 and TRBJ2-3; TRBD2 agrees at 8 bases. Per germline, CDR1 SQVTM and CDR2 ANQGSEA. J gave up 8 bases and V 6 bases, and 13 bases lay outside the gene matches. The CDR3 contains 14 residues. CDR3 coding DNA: TGCAGCGTGCTGAGCGGGAGCGGCTGGGGTACGCAGTATTTT. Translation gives CSVLSGSGWGTQYF.

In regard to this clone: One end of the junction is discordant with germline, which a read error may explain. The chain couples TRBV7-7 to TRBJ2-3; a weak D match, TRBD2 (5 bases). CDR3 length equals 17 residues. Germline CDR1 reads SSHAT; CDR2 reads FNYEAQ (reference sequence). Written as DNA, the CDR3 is TGTGCTAGCAGCTTAGCGCACTCTAGGACTAGCACAGATACGCAGTATTTT. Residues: CASSLAHSRTSTDTQYF.

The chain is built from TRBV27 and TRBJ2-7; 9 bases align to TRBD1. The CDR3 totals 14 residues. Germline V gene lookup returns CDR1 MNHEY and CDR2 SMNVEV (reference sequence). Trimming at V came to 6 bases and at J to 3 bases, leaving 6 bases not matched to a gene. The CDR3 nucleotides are TGTGCCAGCAGGACGGGACAGGGAAACTACGAGCAGTACTTC. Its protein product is CASRTGQGNYEQYF.